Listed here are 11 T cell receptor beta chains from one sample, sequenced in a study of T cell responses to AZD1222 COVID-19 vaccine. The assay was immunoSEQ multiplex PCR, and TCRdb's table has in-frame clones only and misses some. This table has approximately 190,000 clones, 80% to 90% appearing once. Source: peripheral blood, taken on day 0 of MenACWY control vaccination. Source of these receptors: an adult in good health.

The CDR3 loop reads CASSLAWTGVNQPQHF. CDR3 nucleotides: TGTGCCAGCAGCTTGGCCTGGACAGGGGTCAATCAGCCCCAGCATTTT. The V call is TRBV5-5, the J call TRBJ1-5; TRBD1 matches 9 bases. The junction had 4 bases not matched to a gene; V was cut back by 0 bases and J by 3 bases. Germline V gives CDR1 SGHKS, CDR2 YYEKEE (reference sequence). The length of the CDR3 is 16 residues. The full variable domain, its missing parts supplied by reference TRBV5-5 and TRBJ1-5, is DAGVTQSPTHLIKTRGQQVTLRCSPISGHKSVSWYQQVLGQGPQFIFQYYEKEERGRGNFPDRFSARQFPNYSSELNVNALLLGDSALYLCASSLAWTGVNQPQHFGDGTRLSIL.

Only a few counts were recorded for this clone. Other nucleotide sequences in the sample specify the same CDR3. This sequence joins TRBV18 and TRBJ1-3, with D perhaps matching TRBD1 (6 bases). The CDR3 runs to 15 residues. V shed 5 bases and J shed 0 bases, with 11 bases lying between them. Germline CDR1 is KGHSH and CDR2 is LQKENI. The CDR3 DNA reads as TGTGCCAGCTCATGGGACACGAGCTCTGGAAACACCATATATTTT. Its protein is CASSWDTSSGNTIYF.

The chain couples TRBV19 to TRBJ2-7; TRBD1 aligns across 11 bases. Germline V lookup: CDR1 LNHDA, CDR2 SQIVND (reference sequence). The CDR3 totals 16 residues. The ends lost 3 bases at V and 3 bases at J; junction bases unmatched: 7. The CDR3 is CASSISGTGGIYEQYF. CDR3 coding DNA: TGTGCCAGTAGTATCTCCGGGACAGGGGGTATCTACGAGCAGTACTTC. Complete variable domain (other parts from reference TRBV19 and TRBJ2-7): DGGITQSPKYLFRKEGQNVTLSCEQNLNHDAMYWYRQDPGQGLRLIYYSQIVNDFQKGDIAEGYSVSREKKESFPLTVTSAQKNPTAFYLCASSISGTGGIYEQYFGPGTRLTVT.

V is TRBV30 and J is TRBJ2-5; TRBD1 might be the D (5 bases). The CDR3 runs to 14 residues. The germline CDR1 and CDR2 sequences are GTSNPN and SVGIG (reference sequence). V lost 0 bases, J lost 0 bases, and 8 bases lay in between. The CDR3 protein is CAWSVNRNQETQYF. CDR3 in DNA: TGTGCCTGGAGTGTTAACAGGAACCAAGAGACCCAGTACTTC.

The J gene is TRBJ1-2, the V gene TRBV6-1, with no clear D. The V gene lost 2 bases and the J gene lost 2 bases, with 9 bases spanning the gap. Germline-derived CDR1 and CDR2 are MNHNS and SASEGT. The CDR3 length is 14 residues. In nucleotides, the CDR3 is TGTGCCAGCAGTGAACGGGGAGGAAACTATGGCTACACCTTC. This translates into CASSERGGNYGYTF.

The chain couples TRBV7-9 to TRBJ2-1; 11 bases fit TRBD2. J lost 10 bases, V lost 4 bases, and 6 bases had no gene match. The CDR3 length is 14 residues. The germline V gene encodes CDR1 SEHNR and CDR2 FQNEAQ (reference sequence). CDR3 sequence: CASSSRLAGSEQFF. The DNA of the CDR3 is TGTGCCAGCAGCTCGCGACTAGCGGGAAGCGAGCAGTTCTTC. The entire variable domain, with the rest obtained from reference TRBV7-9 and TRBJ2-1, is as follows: DTGVSQNPRHKITKRGQNVTFRCDPISEHNRLYWYRQTLGQGPEFLTYFQNEAQLEKSRLLSDRFSAERPKGSFSTLEIQRTEQGDSAMYLCASSSRLAGSEQFFGPGTRLTVL.

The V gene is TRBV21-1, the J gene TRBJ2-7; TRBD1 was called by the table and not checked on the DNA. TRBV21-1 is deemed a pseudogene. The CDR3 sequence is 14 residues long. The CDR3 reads CASSSDRRSYEQYF. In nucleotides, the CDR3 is TGTGCCAGCAGCAGCGACAGGAGATCCTACGAGCAGTACTTC.

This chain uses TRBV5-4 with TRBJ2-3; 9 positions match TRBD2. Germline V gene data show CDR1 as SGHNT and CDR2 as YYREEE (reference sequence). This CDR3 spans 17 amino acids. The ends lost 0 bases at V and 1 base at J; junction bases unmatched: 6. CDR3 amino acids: CASSLGALAGRTDTQYF. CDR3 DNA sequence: TGTGCCAGCAGCTTGGGAGCACTAGCGGGTCGCACAGATACGCAGTATTTT.

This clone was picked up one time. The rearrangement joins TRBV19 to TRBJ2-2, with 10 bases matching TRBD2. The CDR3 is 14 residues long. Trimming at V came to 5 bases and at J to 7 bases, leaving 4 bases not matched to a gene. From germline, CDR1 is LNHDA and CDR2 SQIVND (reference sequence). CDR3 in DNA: TGTGCCAGTAGTGTACTAGCGGGGAACGGGGAGCTGTTTTTT. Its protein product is CASSVLAGNGELFF.

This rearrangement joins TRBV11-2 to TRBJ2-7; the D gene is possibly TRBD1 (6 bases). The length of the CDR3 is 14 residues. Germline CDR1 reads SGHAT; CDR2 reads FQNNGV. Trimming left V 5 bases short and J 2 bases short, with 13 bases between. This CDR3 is CASSLGTGTYEQYF. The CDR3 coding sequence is TGTGCCAGCAGCCTCGGAACAGGGACCTACGAGCAGTACTTC.

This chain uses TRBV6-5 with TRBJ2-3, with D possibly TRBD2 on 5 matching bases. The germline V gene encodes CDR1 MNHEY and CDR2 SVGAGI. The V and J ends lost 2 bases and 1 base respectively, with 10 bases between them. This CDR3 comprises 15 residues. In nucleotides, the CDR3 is TGTGCCAGCAGTTACGGGAGAGTGGGCACAGATACGCAGTATTTT. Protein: CASSYGRVGTDTQYF.